This TCR beta chain was documented in a study of shared clonotypes between healthy human individuals. This CDR3 spans 12 amino acids. V was shortened by 4 bases and J by 5 bases, with 11 bases between the two germline ends. Germline V gene sequence: CDR1 SQVTM, CDR2 ANQGSEA. The run depth of the assay was deep. TCRdb's copy holds only in-frame clones and misses some; the assay was immunoSEQ multiplex PCR. The table shows approximately 470,000 clones, with more than 75% occurring only once. The sequenced sample was PBMCs. The receptor was derived from a woman aged 40 to 50 in good health. Some clones in this sample may be carry-over from other donors' samples. The V call is TRBV29-1, the J call TRBJ1-2; D remains ambiguous. CDR3 loop: CSVGSEIYGYTF. CDR3 in DNA: TGCAGCGTTGGGTCGGAGATATATGGCTACACCTTC.